This is a list of T cell receptor beta chains from one sample in a study of technical replicates of blood from several donors. Clones were sequenced by immunoSEQ multiplex PCR, and TCRdb holds only the in-frame ones, with some missing. The table records about 87,000 clones, approximately 95% of them present only once. Sequenced input: T cells isolated from PBMCs. The source of these receptors is a human donor in good health. CDR3s include the opening cysteine and the closing phenylalanine or tryptophan. A D gene is named only where the DNA matches it firmly. Some rows have no size entry. The others give once, few or many, or a class for an expanded clone.

J,D,size,V,CDR3,DNA
TRBJ1-2,TRBD1,-,TRBV7-2,CASRRGTGDGYTF,TGTGCCAGCAGGAGGGGGACAGGGGATGGCTACACCTTC
TRBJ1-2,TRBD1,-,TRBV2,CANTGQDYGYTF,TGTGCCAACACCGGACAGGACTATGGCTACACCTTC
TRBJ2-1,-,-,TRBV7-2,CASGGSRVSGNWYEQFF,TGTGCCAGCGGGGGGTCTAGGGTTAGCGGAAATTGGTATGAGCAGTTCTTC
TRBJ2-7,-,once,TRBV29-1,CSVEFQRPYEQYF,TGCAGCGTTGAGTTCCAGCGGCCATACGAGCAGTACTTC
TRBJ2-7,TRBD2,-,TRBV10-3,CAISESLAPSSYEQYF,TGTGCCATCAGTGAGTCACTAGCGCCTAGCTCCTACGAGCAGTACTTC
TRBJ1-5,TRBD1,-,TRBV6-1,CASSEYWGGIGQGKDQPQHF,TGTGCCAGCAGTGAATATTGGGGGGGAATAGGACAGGGGAAGGATCAGCCCCAGCATTTT
TRBJ2-5,TRBD2,-,TRBV4-2,CASSQELTSGGQETQYF,TGTGCCAGCAGCCAAGAGCTGACTAGCGGGGGTCAAGAGACCCAGTACTTC
TRBJ2-7,-,-,TRBV30,CAWTFGAGGIYEQYF,-
TRBJ2-7,-,-,TRBV7-6,CASSLASSYEQYF,TGTGCCAGCAGCTTAGCCAGCTCCTACGAGCAGTACTTC
TRBJ2-7,TRBD2,-,TRBV19,CASSPTGASGRYEQYF,TGTGCCAGTAGTCCTACAGGGGCAAGCGGGAGGTACGAGCAGTACTTC
TRBJ2-3,-,-,TRBV19,CASSIIPEADTQYF,TGTGCCAGTAGTATAATTCCGGAGGCGGATACGCAGTATTTT
TRBJ1-2,TRBD1,-,TRBV6-5,CASSRKGAGGYTF,TGTGCCAGCAGTCGGAAGGGGGCTGGTGGCTACACCTTC
TRBJ2-1,-,-,TRBV27,CASSPGVYNEQFF,TGTGCCAGCAGTCCCGGGGTGTACAATGAGCAGTTCTTC
TRBJ2-2,TRBD1,-,TRBV27,CASSLRPRTGSTGELFF,TGTGCCAGCAGTCTCCGACCCAGGACAGGGTCCACCGGGGAGCTGTTTTTT
TRBJ1-5,-,-,TRBV19,CASFPRGRGSNQPQHF,TGTGCCAGTTTTCCCCGAGGCAGGGGAAGCAATCAGCCCCAGCATTTT
TRBJ2-7,TRBD1,-,TRBV28,CASSFPGQGSYEQYF,TGTGCCAGCAGTTTTCCGGGACAGGGGTCCTACGAGCAGTACTTC
TRBJ2-1,TRBD1,-,TRBV28,CASSLRGRTIYNEQFF,TGTGCCAGCAGTTTAAGGGGGCGAACGATCTACAATGAGCAGTTCTTC
TRBJ1-2,TRBD1,-,TRBV29-1,CSLRQGSGYTF,TGCAGCTTGAGACAGGGTAGCGGCTACACCTTC
TRBJ2-7,TRBD2,-,TRBV30,CAWSVGGEQYF,TGTGCCTGGAGTGTCGGGGGGGAGCAGTACTTC